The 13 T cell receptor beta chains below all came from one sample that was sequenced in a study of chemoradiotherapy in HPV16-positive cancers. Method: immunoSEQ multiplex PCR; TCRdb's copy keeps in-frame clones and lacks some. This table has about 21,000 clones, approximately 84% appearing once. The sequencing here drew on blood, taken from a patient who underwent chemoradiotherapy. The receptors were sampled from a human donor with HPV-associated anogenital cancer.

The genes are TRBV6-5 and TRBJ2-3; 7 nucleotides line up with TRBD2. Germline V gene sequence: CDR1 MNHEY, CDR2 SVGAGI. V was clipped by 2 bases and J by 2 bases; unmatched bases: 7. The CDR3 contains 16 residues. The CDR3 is CASSYVVAGSTDTQYF. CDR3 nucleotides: TGTGCCAGCAGTTACGTGGTAGCGGGCTCCACAGATACGCAGTATTTT.

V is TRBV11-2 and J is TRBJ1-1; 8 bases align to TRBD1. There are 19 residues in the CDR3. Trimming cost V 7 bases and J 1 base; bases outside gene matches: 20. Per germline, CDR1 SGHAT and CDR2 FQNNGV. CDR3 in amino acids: CASKGIIDRGPWTNTEAFF. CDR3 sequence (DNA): TGTGCCAGCAAAGGTATTATAGACAGGGGCCCTTGGACGAACACTGAAGCTTTCTTT.

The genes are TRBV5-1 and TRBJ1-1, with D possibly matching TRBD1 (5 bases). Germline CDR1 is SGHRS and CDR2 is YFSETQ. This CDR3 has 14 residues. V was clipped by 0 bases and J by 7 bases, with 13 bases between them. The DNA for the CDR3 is TGCGCCAGCAGCTTGGAAGGTATCCAGGGTGAAGCTTTCTTT. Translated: CASSLEGIQGEAFF. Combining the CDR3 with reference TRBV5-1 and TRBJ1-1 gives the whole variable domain KAGVTQTPRYLIKTRGQQVTLSCSPISGHRSVSWYQQTPGQGLQFLFEYFSETQRNKGNFPGRFSGRQFSNSRSEMNVSTLELGDSALYLCASSLEGIQGEAFFGQGTRLTVV.

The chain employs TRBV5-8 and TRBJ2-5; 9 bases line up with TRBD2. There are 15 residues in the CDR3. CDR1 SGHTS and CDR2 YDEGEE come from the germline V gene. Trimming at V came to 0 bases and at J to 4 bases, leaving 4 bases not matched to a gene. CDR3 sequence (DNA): TGTGCCAGCAGCTTGGGGCTAGCGGGAAGAGAGACCCAGTACTTC. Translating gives CASSLGLAGRETQYF.

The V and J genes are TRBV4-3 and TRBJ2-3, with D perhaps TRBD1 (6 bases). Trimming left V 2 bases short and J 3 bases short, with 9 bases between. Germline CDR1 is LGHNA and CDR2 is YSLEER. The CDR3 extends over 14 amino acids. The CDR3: CASSQLGQTDTQYF. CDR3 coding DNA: TGCGCCAGCAGCCAACTTGGACAGACAGATACGCAGTATTTT.

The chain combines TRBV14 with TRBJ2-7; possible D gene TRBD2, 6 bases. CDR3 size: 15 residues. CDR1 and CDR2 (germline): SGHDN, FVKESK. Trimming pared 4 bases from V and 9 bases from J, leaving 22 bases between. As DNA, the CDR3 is TGTGCCAGCAGCCCCGGATTAGCGGATCTACGAGGGCAGTACTTC. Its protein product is CASSPGLADLRGQYF.

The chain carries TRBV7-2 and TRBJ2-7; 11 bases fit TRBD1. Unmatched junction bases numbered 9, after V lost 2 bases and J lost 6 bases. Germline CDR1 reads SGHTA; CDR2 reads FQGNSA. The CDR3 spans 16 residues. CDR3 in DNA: TGTGCCAGCAGCTTATCGGGACAGGGGGTCCAAGGCGAGCAGTACTTC. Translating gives CASSLSGQGVQGEQYF.

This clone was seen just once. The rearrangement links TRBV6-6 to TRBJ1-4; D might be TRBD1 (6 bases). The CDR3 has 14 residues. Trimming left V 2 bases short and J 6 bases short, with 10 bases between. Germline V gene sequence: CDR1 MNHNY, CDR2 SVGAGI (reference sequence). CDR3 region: CASSYQGLYEKLFF. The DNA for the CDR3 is TGTGCCAGCAGTTACCAGGGGTTGTATGAAAAACTGTTTTTT.

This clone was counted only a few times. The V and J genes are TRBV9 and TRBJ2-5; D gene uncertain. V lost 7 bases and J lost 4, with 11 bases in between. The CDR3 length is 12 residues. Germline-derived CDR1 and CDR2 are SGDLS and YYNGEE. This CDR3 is CASPHTRETQYF. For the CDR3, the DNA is TGTGCCAGCCCCCATACCCGAGAGACCCAGTACTTC.

In DNA form, the CDR3 reads TGTGCCAGCAGCGTAGGGGGAAGCGACCGCACAGATACGCAGTATTTT. It specifies CASSVGGSDRTDTQYF. The rearrangement joins TRBV9 to TRBJ2-3; D uncertain. The V end was cut by 0 bases, the J end by 1 base, with 12 bases between. This CDR3 region has 16 residues. Germline CDR1 is SGDLS and CDR2 is YYNGEE. Looking up the rest from reference TRBV9 and TRBJ2-3 gives the full variable domain: DSGVTQTPKHLITATGQRVTLRCSPRSGDLSVYWYQQSLDQGLQFLIQYYNGEERAKGNILERFSAQQFPDLHSELNLSSLELGDSALYFCASSVGGSDRTDTQYFGPGTRLTVL.

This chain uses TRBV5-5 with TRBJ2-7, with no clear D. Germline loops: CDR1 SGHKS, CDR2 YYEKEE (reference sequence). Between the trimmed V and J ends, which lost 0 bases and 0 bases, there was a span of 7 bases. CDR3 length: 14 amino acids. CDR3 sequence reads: CASSLGQVSYEQYF. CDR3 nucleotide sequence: TGTGCCAGCAGCTTGGGTCAGGTCTCCTACGAGCAGTACTTC.

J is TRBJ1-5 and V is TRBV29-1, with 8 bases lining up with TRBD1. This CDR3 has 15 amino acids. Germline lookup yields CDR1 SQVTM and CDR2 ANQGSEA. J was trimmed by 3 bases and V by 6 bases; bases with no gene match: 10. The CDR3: CSVAQDRVHNQPQHF. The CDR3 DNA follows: TGCAGCGTCGCCCAGGACAGGGTCCACAATCAGCCCCAGCATTTT.

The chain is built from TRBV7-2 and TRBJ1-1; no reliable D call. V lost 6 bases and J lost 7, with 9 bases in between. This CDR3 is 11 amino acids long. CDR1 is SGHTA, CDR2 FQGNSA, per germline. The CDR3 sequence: CASSKIGEAFF. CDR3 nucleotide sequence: TGTGCCAGCAGTAAAATCGGTGAAGCTTTCTTT.